This T cell receptor beta chain was sequenced during a study of blood T cell repertoires in COVID-19. Study in general: COVID-19 samples from acute and convalescent phases originated in the United States, Italy and Spain.

This CDR3 has 16 amino acids. Germline V gene lookup returns CDR1 SGHAT and CDR2 FQDESV (reference sequence). With 5 bases removed from V and 6 bases from J, the gap between germline ends came to 22 bases. In the original workflow: Reference gene primer amplification in the assay estimated nucleated cell counts. The table came from immunoSEQ multiplex PCR; TCRdb's copy has only in-frame clones and leaves some out. V, J and clone size are taken as reported in that table, and D and trimming were inferred from the DNA itself. This sample has under 300,000 clones; roughly 85% occur once, and the top ten carry approximately 2.1%.

The chain recombines TRBV11-1 with TRBJ2-5; a possible D gene is TRBD1 (5 bases). The receptor was isolated from a man aged 25-45 years who had recovered from COVID-19. Source material: peripheral blood. Here the CDR3 reads CASSLNVLLRVQTQYF. CDR3 coding DNA: TGTGCCAGCAGCCTCAACGTCCTCCTCAGGGTTCAGACCCAGTACTTC. The whole variable domain, filled in from reference TRBV11-1 and TRBJ2-5, reads EAEVAQSPRYKITEKSQAVAFWCDPISGHATLYWYRQILGQGPELLVQFQDESVVDDSQLPKDRFSAERLKGVDSTLKIQPAELGDSAMYLCASSLNVLLRVQTQYFGPGTRLLVL.